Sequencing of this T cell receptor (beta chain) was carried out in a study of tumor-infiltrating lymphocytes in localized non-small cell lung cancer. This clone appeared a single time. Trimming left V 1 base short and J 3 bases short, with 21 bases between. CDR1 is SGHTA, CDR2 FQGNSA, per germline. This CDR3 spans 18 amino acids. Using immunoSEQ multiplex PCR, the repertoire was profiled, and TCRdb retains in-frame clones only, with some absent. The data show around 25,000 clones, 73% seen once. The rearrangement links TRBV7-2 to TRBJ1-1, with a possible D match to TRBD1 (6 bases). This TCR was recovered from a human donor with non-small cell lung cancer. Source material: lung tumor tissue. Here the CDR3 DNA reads TGTGCCAGCAGCTTAGTCCCCGCAGGGACATATCGAGACACTGAAGCTTTCTTT. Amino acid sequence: CASSLVPAGTYRDTEAFF.